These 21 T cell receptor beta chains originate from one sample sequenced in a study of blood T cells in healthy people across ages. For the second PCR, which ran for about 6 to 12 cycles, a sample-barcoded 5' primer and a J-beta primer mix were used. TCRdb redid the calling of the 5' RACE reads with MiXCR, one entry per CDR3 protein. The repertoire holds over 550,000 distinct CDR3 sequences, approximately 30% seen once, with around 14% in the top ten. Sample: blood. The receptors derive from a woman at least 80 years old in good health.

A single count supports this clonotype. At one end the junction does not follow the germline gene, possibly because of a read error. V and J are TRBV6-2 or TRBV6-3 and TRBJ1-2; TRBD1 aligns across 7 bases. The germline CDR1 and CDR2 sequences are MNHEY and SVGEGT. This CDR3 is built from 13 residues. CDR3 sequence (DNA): TGTGCCAGCAACTTACAGGGGAGCTATGGCTACGCCTTC. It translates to CASNLQGSYGYAF.

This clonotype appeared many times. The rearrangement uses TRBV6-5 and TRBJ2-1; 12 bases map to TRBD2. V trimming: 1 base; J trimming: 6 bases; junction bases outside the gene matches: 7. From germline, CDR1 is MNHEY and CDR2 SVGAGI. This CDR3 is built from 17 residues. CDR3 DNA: TGTGCCAGCAGTTACTTTCCTAGCGGGGGGGCGGGCAATGAGCAGTTCTTC. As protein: CASSYFPSGGAGNEQFF.

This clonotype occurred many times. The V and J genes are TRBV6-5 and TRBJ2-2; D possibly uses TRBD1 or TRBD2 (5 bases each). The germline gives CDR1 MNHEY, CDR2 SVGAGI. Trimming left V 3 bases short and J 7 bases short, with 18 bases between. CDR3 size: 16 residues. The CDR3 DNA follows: TGTGCCAGCAGTTATTTTGGGACCAAAATGGGCGGGGAGCTGTTTTTT. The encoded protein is CASSYFGTKMGGELFF.

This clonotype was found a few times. Here the CDR3 reads CSARAPVAASYNEQFF. CDR3 bases: TGCAGTGCTAGAGCCCCGGTAGCCGCCTCCTACAATGAGCAGTTCTTC. The rearrangement links TRBV20-1 to TRBJ2-1; D ambiguous. Germline V gives CDR1 DFQATT, CDR2 SNEGSKA (reference sequence). V was shortened by 1 base and J by 0 bases, with 13 bases between the two germline ends. This CDR3 is built from 16 residues.

CDR3 bases: TGTGCCAGCAGCGAGACCCAGGGATTCAATTCACCCCTCCACTTT. It specifies CASSETQGFNSPLHF. The V and J genes are TRBV25-1 and TRBJ1-6; D possibly corresponds to TRBD1 (5 bases). The germline V gene has CDR1 MGHDK and CDR2 SYGVNS. CDR3 length: 15 amino acids. Trimming cost V 6 bases and J 7 bases, with 16 bases left between them.

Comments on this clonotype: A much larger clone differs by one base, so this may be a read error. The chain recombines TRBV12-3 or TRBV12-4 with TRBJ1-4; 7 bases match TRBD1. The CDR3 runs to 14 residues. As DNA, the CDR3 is TGTGCCAGCAGTACCGGGACAGAAAATGAAAGACTGTTTTTT. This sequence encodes CASSTGTENERLFF.

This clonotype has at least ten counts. CDR3 sequence: CASSVAGEGFNTEAFF. The DNA for the CDR3 is TGTGCCAGCAGTGTCGCAGGGGAGGGCTTCAACACTGAAGCTTTCTTT. The chain employs TRBV25-1 and TRBJ1-1, with D perhaps matching TRBD1 (6 bases). Deletions cut 4 bases from V and 2 bases from J, with 17 bases between. This CDR3 has 16 amino acids. Germline lookup yields CDR1 MGHDK and CDR2 SYGVNS.

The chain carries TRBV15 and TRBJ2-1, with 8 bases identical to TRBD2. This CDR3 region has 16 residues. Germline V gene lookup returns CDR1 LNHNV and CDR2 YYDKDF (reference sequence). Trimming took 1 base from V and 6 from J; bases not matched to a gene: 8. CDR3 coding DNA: TGTGCCACCAGCAGAGTACGGGGGGGCGGGGGCAATGAGCAGTTCTTC. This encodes CATSRVRGGGGNEQFF.

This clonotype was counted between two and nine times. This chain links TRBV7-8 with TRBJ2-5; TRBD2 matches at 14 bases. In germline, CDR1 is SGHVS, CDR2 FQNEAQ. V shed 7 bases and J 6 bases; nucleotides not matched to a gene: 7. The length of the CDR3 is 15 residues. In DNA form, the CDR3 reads TGTGCCAGCAACCAGGGACTAGCGGGGGCAAAGACCCAGTACTTC. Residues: CASNQGLAGAKTQYF.

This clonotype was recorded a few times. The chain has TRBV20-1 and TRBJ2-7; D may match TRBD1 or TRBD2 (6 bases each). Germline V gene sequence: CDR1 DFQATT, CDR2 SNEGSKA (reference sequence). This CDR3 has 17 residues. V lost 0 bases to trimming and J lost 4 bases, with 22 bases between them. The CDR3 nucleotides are TGCAGTGCTAGAGATCTCTTCGCGAAACAGGGAGGATACGAGCAGTACTTC. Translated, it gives CSARDLFAKQGGYEQYF.

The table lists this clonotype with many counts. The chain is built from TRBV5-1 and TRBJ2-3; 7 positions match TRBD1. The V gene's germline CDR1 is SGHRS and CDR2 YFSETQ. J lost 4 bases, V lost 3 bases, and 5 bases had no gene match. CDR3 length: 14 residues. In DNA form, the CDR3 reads TGCGCCAGCAGCTCCGACAGGGCCCCAGATACGCAGTATTTT. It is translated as CASSSDRAPDTQYF.

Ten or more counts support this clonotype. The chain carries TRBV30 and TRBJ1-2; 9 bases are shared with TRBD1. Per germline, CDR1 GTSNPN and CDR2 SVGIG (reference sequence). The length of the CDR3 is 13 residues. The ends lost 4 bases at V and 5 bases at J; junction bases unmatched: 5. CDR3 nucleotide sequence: TGTGCCTGGATAAAAGGGACAGGGTATGGCTACACCTTC. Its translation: CAWIKGTGYGYTF.

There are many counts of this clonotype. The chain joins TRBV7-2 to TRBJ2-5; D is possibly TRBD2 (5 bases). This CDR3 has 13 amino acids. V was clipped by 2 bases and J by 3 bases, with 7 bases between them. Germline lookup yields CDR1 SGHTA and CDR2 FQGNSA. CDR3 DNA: TGTGCCAGCAGCTTATGGGGAGAAGAGACCCAGTACTTC. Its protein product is CASSLWGEETQYF.

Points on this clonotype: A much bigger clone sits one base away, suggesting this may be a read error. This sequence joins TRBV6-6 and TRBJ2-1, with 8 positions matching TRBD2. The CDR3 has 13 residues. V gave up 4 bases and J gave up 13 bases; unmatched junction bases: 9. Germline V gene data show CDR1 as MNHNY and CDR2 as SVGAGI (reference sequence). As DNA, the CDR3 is TGTGCCAGCAGTTTTAGCGGGGCGGGGACCCAGTTCTTC. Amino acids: CASSFSGAGTQFF.

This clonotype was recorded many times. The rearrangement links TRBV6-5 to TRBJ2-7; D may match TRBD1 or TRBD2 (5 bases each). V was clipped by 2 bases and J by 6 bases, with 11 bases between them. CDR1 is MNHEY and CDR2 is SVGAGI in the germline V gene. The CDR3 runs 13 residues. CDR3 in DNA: TGTGCCAGCAGTTACGAGGGGCCGGGCGAGCAGTACTTC. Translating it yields CASSYEGPGEQYF.

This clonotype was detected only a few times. The CDR3 here is CSARDMSAGNQPQHF. In DNA, the CDR3 is TGCAGTGCTAGAGATATGAGTGCCGGCAATCAGCCCCAGCATTTT. The rearrangement joins TRBV20-1 to TRBJ1-5; D is uncertain. Germline V gene lookup returns CDR1 DFQATT and CDR2 SNEGSKA (reference sequence). V gave up 0 bases and J gave up 2 bases, with 11 bases separating them. There are 15 residues in the CDR3.

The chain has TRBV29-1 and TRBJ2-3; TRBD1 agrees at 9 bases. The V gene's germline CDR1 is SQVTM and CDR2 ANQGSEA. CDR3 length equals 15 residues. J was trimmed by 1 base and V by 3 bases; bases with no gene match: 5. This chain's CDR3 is CSVEDRGPGTDTQYF. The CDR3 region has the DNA TGCAGCGTTGAGGACAGGGGACCCGGCACAGATACGCAGTATTTT.

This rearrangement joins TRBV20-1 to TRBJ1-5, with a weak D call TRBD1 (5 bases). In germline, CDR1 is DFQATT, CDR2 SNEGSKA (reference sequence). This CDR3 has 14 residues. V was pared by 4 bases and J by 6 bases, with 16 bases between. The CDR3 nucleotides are TGCAGTGCTACGCGACAGACTAGAGCTCAGCCCCAGCATTTT. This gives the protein CSATRQTRAQPQHF.

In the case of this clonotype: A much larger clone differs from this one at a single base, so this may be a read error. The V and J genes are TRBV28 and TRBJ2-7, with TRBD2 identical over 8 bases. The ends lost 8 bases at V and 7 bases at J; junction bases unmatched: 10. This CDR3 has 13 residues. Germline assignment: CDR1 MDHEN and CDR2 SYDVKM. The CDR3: CASDAGGTKEQYF. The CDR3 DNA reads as TGTGCCAGCGATGCGGGGGGAACGAAAGAGCAGTACTTC.

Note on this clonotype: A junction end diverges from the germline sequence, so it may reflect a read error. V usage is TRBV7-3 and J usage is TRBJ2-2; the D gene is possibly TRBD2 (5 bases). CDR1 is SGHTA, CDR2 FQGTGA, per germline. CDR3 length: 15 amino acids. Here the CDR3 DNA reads TGTGCCAGCAGCTTAACGCCAAAAGACACCGGGGAGCGGTTTTTT. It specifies CASSLTPKDTGERFF.

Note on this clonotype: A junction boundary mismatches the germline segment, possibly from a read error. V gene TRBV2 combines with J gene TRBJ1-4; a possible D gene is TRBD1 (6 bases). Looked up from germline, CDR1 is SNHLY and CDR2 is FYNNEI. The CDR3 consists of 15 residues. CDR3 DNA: TGTGCCAACAGTACCCGGACAGCAACTAATGAAAAACTGTTTTTT. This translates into CANSTRTATNEKLFF.